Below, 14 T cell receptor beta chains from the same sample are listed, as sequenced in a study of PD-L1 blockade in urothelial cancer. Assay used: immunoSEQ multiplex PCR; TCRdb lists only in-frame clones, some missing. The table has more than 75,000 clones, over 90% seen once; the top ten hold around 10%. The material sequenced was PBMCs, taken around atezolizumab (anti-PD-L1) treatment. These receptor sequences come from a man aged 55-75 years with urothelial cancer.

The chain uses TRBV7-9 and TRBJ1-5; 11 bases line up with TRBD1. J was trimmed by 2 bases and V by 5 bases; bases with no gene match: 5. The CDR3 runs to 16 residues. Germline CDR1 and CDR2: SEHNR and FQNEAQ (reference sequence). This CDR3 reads CASSPGQGVGNQPQHF. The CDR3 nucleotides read TGTGCCAGCAGCCCGGGACAGGGGGTAGGCAATCAGCCCCAGCATTTT.

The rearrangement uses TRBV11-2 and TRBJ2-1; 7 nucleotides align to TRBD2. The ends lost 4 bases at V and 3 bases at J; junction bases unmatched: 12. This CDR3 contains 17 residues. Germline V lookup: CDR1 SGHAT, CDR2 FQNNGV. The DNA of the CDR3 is TGTGCCAGCAGCTCCCCGGTTCGCGGGAGAAACTACAATGAGCAGTTCTTC. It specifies CASSSPVRGRNYNEQFF.

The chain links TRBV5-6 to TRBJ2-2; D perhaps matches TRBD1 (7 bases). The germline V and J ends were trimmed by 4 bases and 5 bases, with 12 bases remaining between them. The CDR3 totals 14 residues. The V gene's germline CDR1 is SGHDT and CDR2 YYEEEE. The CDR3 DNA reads TGTGCCAGCAGCCGCGGGACAGAAACCGGGGAGCTGTTTTTT. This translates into CASSRGTETGELFF.

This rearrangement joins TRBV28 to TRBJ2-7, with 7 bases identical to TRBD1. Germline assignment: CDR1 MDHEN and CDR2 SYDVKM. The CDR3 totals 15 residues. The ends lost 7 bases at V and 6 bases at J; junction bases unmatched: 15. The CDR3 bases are TGTGCCAGCATGGTCGTAGGCGACAGGGTCCGCGAGCAGTACTTC. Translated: CASMVVGDRVREQYF.

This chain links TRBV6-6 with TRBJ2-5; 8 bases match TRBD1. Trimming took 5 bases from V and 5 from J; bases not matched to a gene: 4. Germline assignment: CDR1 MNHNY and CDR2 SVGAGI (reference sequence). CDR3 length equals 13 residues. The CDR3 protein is CASSRTGMETQYF. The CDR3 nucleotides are TGTGCCAGCAGTAGGACAGGGATGGAGACCCAGTACTTC.

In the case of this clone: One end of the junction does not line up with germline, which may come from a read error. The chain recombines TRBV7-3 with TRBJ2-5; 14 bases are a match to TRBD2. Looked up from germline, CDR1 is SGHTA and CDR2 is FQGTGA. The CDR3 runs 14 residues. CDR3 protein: CASSSGLAGEGPDF. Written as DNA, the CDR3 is TGTGCCAGCAGCTCGGGACTAGCGGGGGAGGGTCCGGACTTC.

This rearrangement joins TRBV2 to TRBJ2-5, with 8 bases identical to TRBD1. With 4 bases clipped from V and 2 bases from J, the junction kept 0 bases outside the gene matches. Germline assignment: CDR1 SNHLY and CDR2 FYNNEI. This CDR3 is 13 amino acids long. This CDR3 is CASSGQGQETQYF. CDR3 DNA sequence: TGTGCCAGCAGTGGACAGGGGCAAGAGACCCAGTACTTC.

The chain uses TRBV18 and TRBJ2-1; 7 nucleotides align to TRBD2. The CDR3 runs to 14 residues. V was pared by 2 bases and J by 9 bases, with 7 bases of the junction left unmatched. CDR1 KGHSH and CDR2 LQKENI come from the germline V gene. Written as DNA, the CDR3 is TGTGCCAGCTCACCAGGACTAGTTGGATCTGAGCAGTTCTTC. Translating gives CASSPGLVGSEQFF.

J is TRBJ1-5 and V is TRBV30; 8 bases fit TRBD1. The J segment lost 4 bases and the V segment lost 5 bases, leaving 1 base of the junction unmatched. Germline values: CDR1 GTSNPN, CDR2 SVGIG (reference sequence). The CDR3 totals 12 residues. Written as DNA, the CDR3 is TGTGCCTGGGGACAGGGAAATCAGCCCCAGCATTTT. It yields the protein CAWGQGNQPQHF.

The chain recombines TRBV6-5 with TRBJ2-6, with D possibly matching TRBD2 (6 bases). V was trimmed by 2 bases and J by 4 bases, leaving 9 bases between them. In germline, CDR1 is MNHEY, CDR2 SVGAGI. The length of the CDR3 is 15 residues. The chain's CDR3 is CASSYVGGGANVLTF. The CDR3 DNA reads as TGTGCCAGCAGTTACGTGGGAGGAGGGGCCAACGTCCTGACTTTC.

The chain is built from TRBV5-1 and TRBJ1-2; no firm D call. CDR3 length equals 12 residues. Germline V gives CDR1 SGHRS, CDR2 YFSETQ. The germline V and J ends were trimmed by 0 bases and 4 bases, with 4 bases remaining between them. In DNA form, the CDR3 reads TGCGCCAGCAGCTTGGGTAGCTATGGCTACACCTTC. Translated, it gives CASSLGSYGYTF.

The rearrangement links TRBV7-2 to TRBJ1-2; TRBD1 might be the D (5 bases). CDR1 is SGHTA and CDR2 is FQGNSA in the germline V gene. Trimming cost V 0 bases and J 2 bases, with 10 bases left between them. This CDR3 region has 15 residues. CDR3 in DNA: TGTGCCAGCAGCTTAGCTGGGGCTTTGAACTATGGCTACACCTTC. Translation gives CASSLAGALNYGYTF.

The CDR3 is CASTDRANTGELFF. The CDR3 coding sequence is TGTGCCAGCACCGACAGGGCGAACACCGGGGAGCTGTTTTTT. V usage is TRBV2 and J usage is TRBJ2-2; 7 nucleotides align to TRBD1. Germline CDR1 SNHLY, CDR2 FYNNEI. Unmatched junction bases numbered 2, after V lost 7 bases and J lost 0 bases. The CDR3 sequence is 14 residues long.

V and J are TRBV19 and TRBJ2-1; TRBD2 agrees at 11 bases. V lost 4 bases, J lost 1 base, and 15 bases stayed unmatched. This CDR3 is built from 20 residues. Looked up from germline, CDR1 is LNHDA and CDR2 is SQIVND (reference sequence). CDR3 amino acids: CASSRWGSLAGDPSYNEQFF. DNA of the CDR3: TGTGCCAGTAGTAGGTGGGGTTCACTAGCGGGAGACCCTTCCTACAATGAGCAGTTCTTC.